This T cell receptor beta chain was sequenced in a study of blood T cell repertoires in COVID-19. The wider study: Researchers got acute and convalescent COVID-19 samples from the United States, Italy and Spain. T cells, B-cell-depleted T cells, or PBMCs provided the cDNA or gDNA that served as material.

In the study's own analysis: Quantification of nucleated cells was approximated via reference gene primer amplification. Clones were read by immunoSEQ multiplex PCR, and TCRdb kept only the in-frame ones, dropping some. D and trimming were read from the DNA, whereas the V and J calls and clone size are those reported in that table. Of about 34,000 clones in the sample, around three quarters were seen once. Germline V gene sequence: CDR1 SGHTA, CDR2 FQGNSA. With 2 bases clipped from V and 8 bases from J, the junction kept 7 bases outside the gene matches. The CDR3 has 14 amino acids. This rearrangement joins TRBV7-2 to TRBJ2-3; 7 nucleotides align to TRBD2. The TCR comes from a woman in her 70s with acute or convalescent COVID-19. The source material was peripheral blood. In DNA form, the CDR3 reads TGTGCCAGCAGCTTAAAAGGGACTATAGGTACGCAGTATTTT. This gives the protein CASSLKGTIGTQYF.